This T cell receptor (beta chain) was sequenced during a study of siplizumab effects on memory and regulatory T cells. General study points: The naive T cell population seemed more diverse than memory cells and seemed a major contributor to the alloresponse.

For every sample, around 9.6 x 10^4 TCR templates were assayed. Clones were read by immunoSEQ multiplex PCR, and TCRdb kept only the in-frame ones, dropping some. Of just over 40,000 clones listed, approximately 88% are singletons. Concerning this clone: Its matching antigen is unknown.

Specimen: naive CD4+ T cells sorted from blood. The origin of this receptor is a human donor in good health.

The DNA for the CDR3 is TGTGCCAGCAGCCCGACTAGTGTCGCCGCCGGGGAGCTGTTTTTT. Translation: CASSPTSVAAGELFF. The chain combines TRBV9 with TRBJ2-2; tentatively, D is TRBD2 (6 bases). The CDR3 length is 15 residues. CDR1 is SGDLS, CDR2 YYNGEE, per germline. V shed 4 bases and J shed 6 bases, with 16 bases lying between them.